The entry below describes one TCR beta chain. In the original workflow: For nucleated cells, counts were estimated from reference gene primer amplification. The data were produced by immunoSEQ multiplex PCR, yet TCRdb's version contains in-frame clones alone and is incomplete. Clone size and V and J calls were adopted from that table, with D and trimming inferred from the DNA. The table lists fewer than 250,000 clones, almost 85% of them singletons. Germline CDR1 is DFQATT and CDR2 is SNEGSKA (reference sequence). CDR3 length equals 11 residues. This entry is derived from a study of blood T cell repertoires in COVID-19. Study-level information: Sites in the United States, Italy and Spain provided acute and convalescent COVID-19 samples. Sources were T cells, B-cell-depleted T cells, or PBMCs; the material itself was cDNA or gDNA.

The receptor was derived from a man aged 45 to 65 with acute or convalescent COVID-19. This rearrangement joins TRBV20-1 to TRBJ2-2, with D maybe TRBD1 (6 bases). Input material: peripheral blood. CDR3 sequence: CSVTGNGELFF. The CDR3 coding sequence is TGCAGCGTCACAGGGAACGGGGAGCTGTTTTTT.